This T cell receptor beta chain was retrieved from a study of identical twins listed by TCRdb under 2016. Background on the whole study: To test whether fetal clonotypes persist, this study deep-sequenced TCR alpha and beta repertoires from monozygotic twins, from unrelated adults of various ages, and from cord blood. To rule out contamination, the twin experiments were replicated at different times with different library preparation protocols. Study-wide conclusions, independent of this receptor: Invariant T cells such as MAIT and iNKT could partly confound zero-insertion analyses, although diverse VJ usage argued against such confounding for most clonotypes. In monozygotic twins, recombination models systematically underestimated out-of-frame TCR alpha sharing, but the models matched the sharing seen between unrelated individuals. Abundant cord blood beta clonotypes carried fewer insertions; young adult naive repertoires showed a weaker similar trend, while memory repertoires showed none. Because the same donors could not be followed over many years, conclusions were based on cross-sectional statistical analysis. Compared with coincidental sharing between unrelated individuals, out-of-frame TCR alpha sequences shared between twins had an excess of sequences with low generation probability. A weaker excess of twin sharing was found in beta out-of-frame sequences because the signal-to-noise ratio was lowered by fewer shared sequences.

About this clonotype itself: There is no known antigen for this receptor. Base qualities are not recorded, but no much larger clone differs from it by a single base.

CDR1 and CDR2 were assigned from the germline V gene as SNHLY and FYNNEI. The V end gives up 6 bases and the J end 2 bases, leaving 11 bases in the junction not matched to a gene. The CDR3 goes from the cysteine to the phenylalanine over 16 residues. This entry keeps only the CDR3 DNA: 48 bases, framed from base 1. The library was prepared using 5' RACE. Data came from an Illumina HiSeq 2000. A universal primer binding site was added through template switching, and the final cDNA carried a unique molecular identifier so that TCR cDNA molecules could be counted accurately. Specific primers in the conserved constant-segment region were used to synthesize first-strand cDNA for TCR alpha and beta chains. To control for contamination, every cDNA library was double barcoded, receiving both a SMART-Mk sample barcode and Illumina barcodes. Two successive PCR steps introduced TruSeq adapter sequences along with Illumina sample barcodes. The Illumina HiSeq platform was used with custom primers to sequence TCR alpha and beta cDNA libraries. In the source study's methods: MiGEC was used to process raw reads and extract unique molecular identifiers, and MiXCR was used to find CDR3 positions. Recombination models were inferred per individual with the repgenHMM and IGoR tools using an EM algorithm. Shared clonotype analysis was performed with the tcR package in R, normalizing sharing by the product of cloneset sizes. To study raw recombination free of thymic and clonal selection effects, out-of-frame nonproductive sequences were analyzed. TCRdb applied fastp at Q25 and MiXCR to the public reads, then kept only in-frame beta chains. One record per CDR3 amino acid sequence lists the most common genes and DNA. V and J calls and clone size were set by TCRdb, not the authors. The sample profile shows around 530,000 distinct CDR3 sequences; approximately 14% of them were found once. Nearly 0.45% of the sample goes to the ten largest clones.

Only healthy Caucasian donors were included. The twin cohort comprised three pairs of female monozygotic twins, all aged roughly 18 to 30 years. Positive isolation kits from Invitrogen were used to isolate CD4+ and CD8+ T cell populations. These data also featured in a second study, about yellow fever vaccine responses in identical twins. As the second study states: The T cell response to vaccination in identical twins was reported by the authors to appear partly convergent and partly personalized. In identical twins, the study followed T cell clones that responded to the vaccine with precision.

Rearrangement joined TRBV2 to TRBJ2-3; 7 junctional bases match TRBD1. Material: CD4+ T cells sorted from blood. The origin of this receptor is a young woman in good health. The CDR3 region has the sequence CASSRDRERPTDTQYF. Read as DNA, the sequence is TGTGCCAGCAGCAGAGACAGGGAACGGCCCACAGATACGCAGTATTTT.